This T cell receptor (beta chain) derives from a study of radiation and T cells in renal cell carcinoma. Study-wide results and limits: From baseline, blood top tumor clonotypes peaked at 2 weeks post-radiation.

Clones were sequenced by immunoSEQ multiplex PCR, and TCRdb holds only the in-frame ones, with some missing. The sample includes about 130,000 clones, roughly 90% of them seen just once. Concerning this clone itself: Its antigen is not identified.

Germline assignment: CDR1 SEHNR and CDR2 FQNEAQ (reference sequence). V was clipped by 6 bases and J by 0 bases, with 15 bases between them. The CDR3 has 16 amino acids. Indicated time point: baseline pretreatment blood. Documented treatment: 15 Gy SBRT to primary tumor, nephrectomy 4 weeks later. Clear cell pathology was present in this patient's renal cell carcinoma. The chain is built from TRBV7-9 and TRBJ1-3, with D possibly being TRBD1 (5 bases). The sequence was collected from a woman aged 50 to 60 with renal cell carcinoma. This material consisted of blood, taken from a patient whose treatment included radiotherapy and nephrectomy. The CDR3 protein is CASRPTGPNSGNTIYF. In DNA form, the CDR3 reads TGTGCCAGCAGACCCACAGGACCCAACTCTGGAAACACCATATATTTT.